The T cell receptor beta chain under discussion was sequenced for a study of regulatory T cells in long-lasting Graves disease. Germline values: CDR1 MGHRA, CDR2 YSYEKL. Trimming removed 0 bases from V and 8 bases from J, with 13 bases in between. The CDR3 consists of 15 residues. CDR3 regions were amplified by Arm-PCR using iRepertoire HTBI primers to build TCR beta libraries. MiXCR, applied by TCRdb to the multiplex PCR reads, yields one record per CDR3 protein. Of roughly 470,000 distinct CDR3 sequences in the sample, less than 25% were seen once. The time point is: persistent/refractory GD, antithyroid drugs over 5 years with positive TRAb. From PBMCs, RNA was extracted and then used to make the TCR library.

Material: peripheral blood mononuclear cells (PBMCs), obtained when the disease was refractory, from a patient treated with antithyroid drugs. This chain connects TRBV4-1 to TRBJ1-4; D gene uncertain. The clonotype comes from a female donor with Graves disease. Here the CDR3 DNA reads TGCGCCAGCAGCCAAGACAAAAAGAAGGAAGAAAAACTGTTTTTT. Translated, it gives CASSQDKKKEEKLFF.